A single TCR beta chain is shown here with its context. The V and J ends lost 7 bases and 6 bases, in that order; junction bases with no gene match: 6. Germline V lookup: CDR1 MNHEY, CDR2 SMNVEV (reference sequence). This CDR3 has 14 residues. These data belong to a study of blood T cell repertoires in COVID-19. Whole-study context: Sites in the United States, Italy and Spain provided acute and convalescent COVID-19 samples. PBMCs, B-cell-depleted T cells, or T cells provided the cDNA or gDNA that made up the material.

Under the authors' procedure: It was from reference gene primer amplification that nucleated cell counts were estimated. The assay was immunoSEQ multiplex PCR, and TCRdb's table has in-frame clones only and misses some. The DNA was the basis for D and trimming; V, J and clone size are from that table. Of some 150,000 clones in the sample, roughly nine tenths were seen once. This receptor was identified in a woman in her thirties or forties with acute or convalescent COVID-19. Sequences were obtained from peripheral blood. This chain connects TRBV27 to TRBJ1-6, with 7 bases lining up with TRBD1. The CDR3 DNA is TGTGCCAGCACCCAACAGGGGAGTAATTCACCCCTCCACTTT. Translating gives CASTQQGSNSPLHF.